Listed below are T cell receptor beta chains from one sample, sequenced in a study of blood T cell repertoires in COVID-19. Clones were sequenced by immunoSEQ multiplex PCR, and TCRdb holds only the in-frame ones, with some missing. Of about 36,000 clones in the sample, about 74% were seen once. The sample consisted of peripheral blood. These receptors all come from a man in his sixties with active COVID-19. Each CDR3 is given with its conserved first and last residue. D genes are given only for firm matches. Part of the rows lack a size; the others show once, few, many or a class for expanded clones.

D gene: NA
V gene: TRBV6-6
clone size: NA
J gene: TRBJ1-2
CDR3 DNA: TGTGCCAGCATCGAGCCGGGAAAGTATGGCTACACCTTC
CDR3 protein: CASIEPGKYGYTF

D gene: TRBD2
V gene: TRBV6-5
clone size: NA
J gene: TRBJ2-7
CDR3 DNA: TGTGCCAGCAGACCATGGGCGGGAGGAACCTACGAGCAGTACTTC
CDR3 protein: CASRPWAGGTYEQYF

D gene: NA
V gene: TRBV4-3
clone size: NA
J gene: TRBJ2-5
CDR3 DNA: TGCGCCAGCAGCCAACAGGCGACAGAAGAGACCCAGTACTTC
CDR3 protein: CASSQQATEETQYF

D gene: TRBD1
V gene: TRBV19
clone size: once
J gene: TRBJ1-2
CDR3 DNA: TGTGCCAGTACCGGACAGGGGAACTATGGCTACACCTTC
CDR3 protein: CASTGQGNYGYTF

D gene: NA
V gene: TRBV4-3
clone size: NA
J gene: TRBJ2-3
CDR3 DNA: TGCGCCAGCAGCCGCGGGACAGTAAGCACAGATACGCAGTATTTT
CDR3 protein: CASSRGTVSTDTQYF

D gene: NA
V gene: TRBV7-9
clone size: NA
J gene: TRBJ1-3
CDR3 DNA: TGTGCCAGCAGCTTAGGCGTAAACACCATATATTTT
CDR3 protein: CASSLGVNTIYF

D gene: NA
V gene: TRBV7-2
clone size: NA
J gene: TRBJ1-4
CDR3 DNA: TGTGCCAGCAAGGTGGGGAGGGGACATAATGAAAAACTGTTTTTT
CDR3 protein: CASKVGRGHNEKLFF

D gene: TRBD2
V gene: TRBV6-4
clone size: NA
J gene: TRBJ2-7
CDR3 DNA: TGTGCCAGCTCAGAGCGGGAGTCTGGTTCCTACGAGCAGTACTTC
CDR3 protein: CASSERESGSYEQYF

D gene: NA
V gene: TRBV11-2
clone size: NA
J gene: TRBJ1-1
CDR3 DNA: TGTGCCAGCAGCTTATTAGGCGGGACCACTGAAGCTTTCTTT
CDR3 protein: CASSLLGGTTEAFF

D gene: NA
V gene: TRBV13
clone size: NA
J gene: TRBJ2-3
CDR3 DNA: TGTGCCAGCAGCCAAAAAACCGGGACTTACACAGATACGCAGTATTTT
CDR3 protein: CASSQKTGTYTDTQYF

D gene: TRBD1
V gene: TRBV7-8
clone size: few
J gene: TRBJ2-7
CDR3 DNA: TGTGCCAGCAGCGGTACCGGGACAGGGAACGAGCAGTACTTC
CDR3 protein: CASSGTGTGNEQYF

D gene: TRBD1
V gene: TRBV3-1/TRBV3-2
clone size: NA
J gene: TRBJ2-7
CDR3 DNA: TGTGCCAGCAGCCAAGATTCCGGGACAGCCAACTACGAGCAGTACTTC
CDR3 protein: CASSQDSGTANYEQYF

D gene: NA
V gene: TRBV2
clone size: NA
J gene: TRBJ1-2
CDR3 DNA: TGTGCCAGCAGTGTCTCCGGGAGTTCAGGGTCTGGCTACACCTTC
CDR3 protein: CASSVSGSSGSGYTF

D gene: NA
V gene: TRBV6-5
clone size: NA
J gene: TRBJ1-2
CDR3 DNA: TGTGCCAGCATTTCAGCGGGCAGAATTATGTATGGCTACACCTTC
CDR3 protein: CASISAGRIMYGYTF

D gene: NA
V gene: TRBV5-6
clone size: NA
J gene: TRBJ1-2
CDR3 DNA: TGTGCCAGCAGCTTGGTAGGGGATGGCTACACCTTC
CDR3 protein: CASSLVGDGYTF

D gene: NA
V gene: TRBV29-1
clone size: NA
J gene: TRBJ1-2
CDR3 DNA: TGCAGCGTTCGGGGGATGGGGAATTATAACTATGGCTACACCTTC
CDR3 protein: CSVRGMGNYNYGYTF

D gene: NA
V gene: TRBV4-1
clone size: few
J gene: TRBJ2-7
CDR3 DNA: TGCGCCAGCAGCATCGATGGGGCCCAGGGGGGCTCCTACGAGCAGTACTTC
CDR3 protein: CASSIDGAQGGSYEQYF

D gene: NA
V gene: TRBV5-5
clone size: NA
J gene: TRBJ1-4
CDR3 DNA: TGTGCCAGCAGCTTGGAGGAAGCCAGGGCACTGTTTTTT
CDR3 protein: CASSLEEARALFF

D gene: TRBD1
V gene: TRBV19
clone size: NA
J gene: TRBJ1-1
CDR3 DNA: TGTGCCAGTAGTAGAAGTAGGACAGGGGGCCTGAACACTGAAGCTTTCTTT
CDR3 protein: CASSRSRTGGLNTEAFF

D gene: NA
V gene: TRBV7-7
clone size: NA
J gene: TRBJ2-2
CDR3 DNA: TGTGCTAGCAGCTTTAACGGGGCGGGAACCGGGGAGCTGTTTTTT
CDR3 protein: CASSFNGAGTGELFF

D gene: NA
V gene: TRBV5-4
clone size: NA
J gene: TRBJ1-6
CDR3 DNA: TGTGCCAGCAGCTTGGGGTACCCAGGAAATTCACCCCTCCACTTT
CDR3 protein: CASSLGYPGNSPLHF

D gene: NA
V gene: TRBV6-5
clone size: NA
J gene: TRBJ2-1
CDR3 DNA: TGTGCCAGCACCCCGGTGTGGACAGCTAACAATGAGCAGTTCTTC
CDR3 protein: CASTPVWTANNEQFF

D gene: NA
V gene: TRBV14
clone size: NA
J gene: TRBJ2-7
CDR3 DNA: TGTGCCAGCAGCCAGTTATCCTACGAGCAGTACTTC
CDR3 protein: CASSQLSYEQYF

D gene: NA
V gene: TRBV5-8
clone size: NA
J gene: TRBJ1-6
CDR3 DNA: TGTGCCAGCAGCTTGGTGGTTTGGAGTACAAATTCACCCCTCCACTTT
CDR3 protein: CASSLVVWSTNSPLHF

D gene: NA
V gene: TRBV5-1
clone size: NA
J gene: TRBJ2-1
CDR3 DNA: TGCGCCAGCAGCTTATCGACTACGCATGGCAATGAGCAGTTCTTC
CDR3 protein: CASSLSTTHGNEQFF

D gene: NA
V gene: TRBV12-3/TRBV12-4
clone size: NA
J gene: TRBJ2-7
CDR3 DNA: TGTGCCAGCAGAACAGGGGGGGACTACGAGCAGTACTTC
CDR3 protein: CASRTGGDYEQYF

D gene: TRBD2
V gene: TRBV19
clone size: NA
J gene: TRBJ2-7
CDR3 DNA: TGTGCCAGTAGTACTGTAGCGGGCCTCGCCTACGAGCAGTACTTC
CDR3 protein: CASSTVAGLAYEQYF

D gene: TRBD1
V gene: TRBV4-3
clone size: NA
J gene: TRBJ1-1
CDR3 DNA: TGCGCCAGCAGCCAGGGTTACAGGGGCTTTTACACTGAAGCTTTCTTT
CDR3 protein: CASSQGYRGFYTEAFF

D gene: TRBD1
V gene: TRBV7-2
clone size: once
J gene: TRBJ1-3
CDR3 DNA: TGTGCCAGCAGCTTTGGACAGGGGGAAGGAAACACCATATATTTT
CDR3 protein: CASSFGQGEGNTIYF

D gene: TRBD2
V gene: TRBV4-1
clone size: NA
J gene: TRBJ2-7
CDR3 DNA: TGCGCCAGCAGCCAAGGGAAGGGCGGGGGCTCCTACGAGCAGTACTTC
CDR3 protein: CASSQGKGGGSYEQYF

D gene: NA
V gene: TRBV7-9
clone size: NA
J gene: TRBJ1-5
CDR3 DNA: TGTGCCAGCAGCTTGGGGCCAATTGGGGAGGGCAATCAGCCCCAGCATTTT
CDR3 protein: CASSLGPIGEGNQPQHF

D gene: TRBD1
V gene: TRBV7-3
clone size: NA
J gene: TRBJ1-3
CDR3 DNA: TGTGCCAGCAGCCCAGACAGGGGGCTAGGGAACACCATATATTTT
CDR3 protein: CASSPDRGLGNTIYF

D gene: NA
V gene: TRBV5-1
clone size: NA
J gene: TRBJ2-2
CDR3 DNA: TGCGCCAGCAGCTTAGCGGCTAACACCGGGGAGCTGTTTTTT
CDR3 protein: CASSLAANTGELFF

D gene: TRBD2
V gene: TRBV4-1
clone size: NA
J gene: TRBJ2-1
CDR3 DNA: TGCGCCAGCAGCCAAGTCCCGGGAGGTGTTACGAATGAGCAGTTCTTC
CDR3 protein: CASSQVPGGVTNEQFF

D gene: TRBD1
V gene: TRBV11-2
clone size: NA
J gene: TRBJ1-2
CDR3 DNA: TGTGCCAGCAGCTCGGGGACAGGGGCAGGTGGCTACACCTTC
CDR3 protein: CASSSGTGAGGYTF

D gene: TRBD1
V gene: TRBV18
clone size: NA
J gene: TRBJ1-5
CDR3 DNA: TGTGCCAGCTCACCGGAGAGGGGGCCACAGCCCCAGCATTTT
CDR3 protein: CASSPERGPQPQHF

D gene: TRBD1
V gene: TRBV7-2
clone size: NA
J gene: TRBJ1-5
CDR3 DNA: TGTGCCAGCAGCGAGGGGGCGAATCAGCCCCAGCATTTT
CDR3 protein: CASSEGANQPQHF

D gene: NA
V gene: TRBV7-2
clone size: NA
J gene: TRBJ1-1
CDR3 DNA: TGTGCCAGCACCCTGACAGGGAACACTGAAGCTTTCTTT
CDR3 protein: CASTLTGNTEAFF

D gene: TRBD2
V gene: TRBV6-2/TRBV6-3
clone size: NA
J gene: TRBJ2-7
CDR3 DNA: TGTGCCAGCAGCGTGACTAGCGGGAACTCCTACGAGCAGTACTTC
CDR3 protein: CASSVTSGNSYEQYF

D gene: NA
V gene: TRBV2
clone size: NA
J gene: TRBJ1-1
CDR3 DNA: TGTGCCAGCACACGAAAGCTAGCGGGGGAGAGGGCCGGGAACACTGAAGCTTTCTTT
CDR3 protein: CASTRKLAGERAGNTEAFF

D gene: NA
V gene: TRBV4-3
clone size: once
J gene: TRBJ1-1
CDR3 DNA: TGCGCCAGCAGCCAAGTGGTAGGGGACACTGAAGCTTTCTTT
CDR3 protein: CASSQVVGDTEAFF

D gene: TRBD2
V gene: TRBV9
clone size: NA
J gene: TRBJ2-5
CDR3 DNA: TGTGCCAGCAGCGTAGAGGTAGCGGGAGGGCCGGGGGAGACCCAGTACTTC
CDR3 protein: CASSVEVAGGPGETQYF

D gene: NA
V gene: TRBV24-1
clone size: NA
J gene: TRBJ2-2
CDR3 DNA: TGTGCCACCAAGAGAGGGCCCACCGGGGAGCTGTTTTTT
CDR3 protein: CATKRGPTGELFF

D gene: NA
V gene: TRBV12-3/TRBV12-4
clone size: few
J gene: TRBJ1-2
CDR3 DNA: TGTGCCAGCAGTTTTGCAGGGGCAGACGGCTACACCTTC
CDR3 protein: CASSFAGADGYTF

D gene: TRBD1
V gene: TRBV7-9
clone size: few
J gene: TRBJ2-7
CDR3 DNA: TGTGCCAGCAGCTTAGTCGGACAGGGATACGAGCAGTACTTC
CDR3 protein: CASSLVGQGYEQYF

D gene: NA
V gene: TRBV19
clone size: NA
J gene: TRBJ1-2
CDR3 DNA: TGTGCCAGTAGTATAGCCGAGGGCAGCGTCTTCTATGGCTACACCTTC
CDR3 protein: CASSIAEGSVFYGYTF

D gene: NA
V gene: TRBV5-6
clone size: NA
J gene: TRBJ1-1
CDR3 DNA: TGTGCCAGCACCCGGGGGGGTACTGAAGCTTTCTTT
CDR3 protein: CASTRGGTEAFF

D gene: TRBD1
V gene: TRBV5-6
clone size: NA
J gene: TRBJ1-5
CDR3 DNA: TGTGCCAGCAGCTTGGGGGGACAGGGGGGTCAGCCCCAGCATTTT
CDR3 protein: CASSLGGQGGQPQHF

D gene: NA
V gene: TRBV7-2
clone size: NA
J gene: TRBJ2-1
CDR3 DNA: TGTGCCAGCAGCCTGAGTACCTACAATGAGCAGTTCTTC
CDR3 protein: CASSLSTYNEQFF

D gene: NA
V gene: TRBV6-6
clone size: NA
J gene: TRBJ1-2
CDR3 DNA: TGTGCCAGCAGCCCCGGTACTAACTATGGCTACACCTTC
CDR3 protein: CASSPGTNYGYTF

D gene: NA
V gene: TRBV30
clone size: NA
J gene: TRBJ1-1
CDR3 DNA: TGTGCCTGGACCAAGAACACTGAAGCTTTCTTT
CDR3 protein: CAWTKNTEAFF

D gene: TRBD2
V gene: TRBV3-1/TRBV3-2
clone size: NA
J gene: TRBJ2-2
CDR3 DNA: TGTGCCAGCAGTTGGGGAGGGGCGAGCACCGGGGAGCTGTTTTTT
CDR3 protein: CASSWGGASTGELFF